The clone carrying this T cell receptor beta chain occurred a few times. This sample stems from a study of T-cell memory formation after mild COVID-19. 5'RACE primed at constant segments yielded TCR alpha and TCR beta cDNA libraries bearing sample barcodes and UMIs. TCRdb re-derived calls from the 5' RACE reads in MiXCR, one entry per CDR3 protein. The sample includes 300,000 or so distinct CDR3 sequences, approximately 15% seen only once; the top ten take about a fifth. V lost 2 bases and J 7 bases, leaving 15 bases between the germline ends. This CDR3 has 15 residues. The sample consisted of PBMCs or a T cell subset sorted from them (not recorded which). The TCR was taken from a young man who had mild COVID-19 (a few samples of this study predate the infection). Cell type and time point are not known. The V gene is TRBV23-1, the J gene TRBJ2-1, with D perhaps assigned TRBD1 or TRBD2 (7 bases each). TRBV23-1 is filed as an ORF, its function uncertain. CDR3 bases: TGCGCCAGCAGTCAACCTTACAGGGGAGGGAATGAGCAGTTCTTC. Translated, it gives CASSQPYRGGNEQFF.